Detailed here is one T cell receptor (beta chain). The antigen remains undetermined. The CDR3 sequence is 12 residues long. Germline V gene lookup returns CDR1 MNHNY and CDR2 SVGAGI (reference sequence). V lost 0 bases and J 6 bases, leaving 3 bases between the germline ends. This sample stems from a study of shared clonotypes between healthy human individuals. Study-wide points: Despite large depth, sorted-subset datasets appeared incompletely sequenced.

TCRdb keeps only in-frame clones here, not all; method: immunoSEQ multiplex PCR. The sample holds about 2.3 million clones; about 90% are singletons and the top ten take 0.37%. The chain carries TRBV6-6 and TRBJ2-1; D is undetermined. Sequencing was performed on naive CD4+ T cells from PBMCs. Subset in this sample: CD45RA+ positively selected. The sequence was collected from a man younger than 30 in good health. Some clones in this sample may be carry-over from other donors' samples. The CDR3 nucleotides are TGTGCCAGCAGTTACTCTCCCAATGAGCAGTTCTTC. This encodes CASSYSPNEQFF.